Listed here are 25 T cell receptor beta chains from one sample, sequenced in a study of T cell changes during pregnancy in multiple sclerosis. Sequencing was performed with immunoSEQ multiplex PCR; in TCRdb, only in-frame clones are kept and a portion is missing. The sample lists around 100,000 clones; almost 95% were seen once. The sequencing here drew on peripheral blood, taken after pregnancy. These receptors were taken from a female donor with multiple sclerosis, enrolled in a pregnancy study.

The chain employs TRBV10-2 and TRBJ2-1; D is uncertain. The CDR3 spans 12 residues. Looked up from germline, CDR1 is WSHSY and CDR2 is SAAADI. Trimming stripped 2 bases from V and 8 bases from J, with 7 bases between. The DNA for the CDR3 is TGCGCCAGCAGTGAGCCCCGAGATGAGCAGTTCTTC. Translated: CASSEPRDEQFF.

The genes are TRBV29-1 and TRBJ2-7; a possible D gene is TRBD1 (6 bases). Germline V gene sequence: CDR1 SQVTM, CDR2 ANQGSEA. The CDR3 sequence is 11 residues long. Trimming removed 6 bases at V and 1 base at J, with 7 bases between. Written as DNA, the CDR3 is TGCAGCGTAGGGACATCCTACGAGCAGTACTTC. It yields the protein CSVGTSYEQYF.

The chain links TRBV6-1 to TRBJ1-1; 10 nucleotides align to TRBD1. This CDR3 is built from 15 residues. Per germline, CDR1 MNHNS and CDR2 SASEGT. The J segment lost 6 bases and the V segment lost 2 bases, leaving 6 bases of the junction unmatched. The CDR3 DNA reads as TGTGCCAGCAGTGAACCGGGACAGGGGTCGTCTGAAGCTTTCTTT. This gives the protein CASSEPGQGSSEAFF.

The chain joins TRBV19 to TRBJ1-4; TRBD1 agrees at 8 bases. Germline V gene lookup returns CDR1 LNHDA and CDR2 SQIVND (reference sequence). The CDR3 has 16 residues. V shed 3 bases, J shed 8 bases, and the junction held 11 bases outside the gene matches. Here the CDR3 reads CASSIGTGGTREKLFF. Here the CDR3 DNA reads TGTGCCAGTAGTATTGGGACAGGCGGTACTCGGGAAAAACTGTTTTTT.

The chain employs TRBV2 and TRBJ1-5; D might be TRBD1 (6 bases). CDR1 and CDR2 from the germline V gene are SNHLY and FYNNEI. The V gene lost 5 bases and the J gene lost 5 bases, with 16 bases spanning the gap. The CDR3 has 15 amino acids. The CDR3 region is CASSQEDGGHQPQHF. CDR3 bases: TGTGCCAGCAGTCAGGAGGACGGGGGGCATCAGCCCCAGCATTTT.

J is TRBJ1-2 and V is TRBV5-1; 9 positions agree with TRBD1. CDR1 and CDR2 from the germline V gene are SGHRS and YFSETQ. CDR3 length: 15 amino acids. The J segment lost 7 bases and the V segment lost 2 bases, leaving 9 bases of the junction unmatched. CDR3 protein: CASSFTGGDGSGYTF. In DNA, the CDR3 is TGCGCCAGCAGCTTCACAGGGGGCGATGGCAGTGGCTACACCTTC.

V usage is TRBV28 and J usage is TRBJ2-5; 10 bases are a match to TRBD1. In germline, CDR1 is MDHEN, CDR2 SYDVKM. The trim removed 5 bases at V and 4 bases at J, leaving 4 bases unmatched. The CDR3 contains 14 residues. Here the CDR3 reads CASSETGGRETQYF. The CDR3 coding sequence is TGTGCCAGCAGTGAGACAGGGGGCAGAGAGACCCAGTACTTC. The variable domain in full, with the rest retrieved from reference TRBV28 and TRBJ2-5, is DVKVTQSSRYLVKRTGEKVFLECVQDMDHENMFWYRQDPGLGLRLIYFSYDVKMKEKGDIPEGYSVSREKKERFSLILESASTNQTSMYLCASSETGGRETQYFGPGTRLLVL.

The chain joins TRBV7-6 to TRBJ2-1, with a possible D match to TRBD2 (5 bases). In germline, CDR1 is SGHVS, CDR2 FNYEAQ. Between the trimmed V and J ends, which lost 1 base and 6 bases, there was a span of 10 bases. The CDR3 consists of 14 residues. This CDR3 reads CASSLDPGTNEQFF. CDR3 in DNA: TGTGCCAGCAGCTTAGATCCGGGAACCAATGAGCAGTTCTTC. Using reference TRBV7-6 and TRBJ2-1 for the parts outside the CDR3, the full variable domain is GAGVSQSPRYKVTKRGQDVALRCDPISGHVSLYWYRQALGQGPEFLTYFNYEAQQDKSGLPNDRFSAERPEGSISTLTIQRTEQRDSAMYRCASSLDPGTNEQFFGPGTRLTVL.

The chain uses TRBV7-8 and TRBJ2-7; 10 nucleotides match TRBD1. V gave up 4 bases and J gave up 7 bases; unmatched junction bases: 7. CDR3 length: 14 residues. The germline CDR1 and CDR2 sequences are SGHVS and FQNEAQ. The chain's CDR3 is CASSSLDRGREQYF. Written as DNA, the CDR3 is TGTGCCAGCAGCTCATTAGACAGGGGGCGAGAGCAGTACTTC.

The rearrangement uses TRBV29-1 and TRBJ2-7; possible D gene TRBD1, 7 bases. The V gene lost 6 bases and the J gene lost 6 bases, with 18 bases spanning the gap. From germline, CDR1 is SQVTM and CDR2 ANQGSEA. The length of the CDR3 is 13 residues. DNA for the CDR3: TGCAGCGTGAGGGGGGACAGTTTATCCGAGCAGTACTTC. Encoded protein: CSVRGDSLSEQYF.

The chain employs TRBV7-8 and TRBJ2-5; tentatively, D is TRBD2 (6 bases). The CDR3 sequence is 14 residues long. Germline-derived CDR1 and CDR2 are SGHVS and FQNEAQ. V was shortened by 3 bases and J by 2 bases, with 10 bases between the two germline ends. The CDR3, as DNA: TGTGCCAGCAGCTTTCTGGAGGGACAAGAGACCCAGTACTTC. Translating gives CASSFLEGQETQYF. Filled out from reference TRBV7-8 and TRBJ2-5, the complete variable domain reads GAGVSQSPRYKVAKRGQDVALRCDPISGHVSLFWYQQALGQGPEFLTYFQNEAQLDKSGLPSDRFFAERPEGSVSTLKIQRTQQEDSAVYLCASSFLEGQETQYFGPGTRLLVL.

V usage is TRBV9 and J usage is TRBJ2-3; weak D call: TRBD1 (5 bases). The CDR3 runs 13 residues. With 4 bases removed from V and 4 bases from J, the gap between germline ends came to 10 bases. Per germline, CDR1 SGDLS and CDR2 YYNGEE. The CDR3 bases are TGTGCCAGCAGCAGTGAAGGGGCAGATACGCAGTATTTT. This encodes CASSSEGADTQYF.

The chain couples TRBV28 to TRBJ2-1; D might be TRBD2 (6 bases). Germline CDR1 reads MDHEN; CDR2 reads SYDVKM. Trimming left V 3 bases short and J 7 bases short, with 16 bases between. The CDR3 runs 15 residues. The CDR3 loop reads CASSFNSGTVNEQFF. The CDR3 DNA is TGTGCCAGCAGTTTCAACTCCGGGACTGTAAATGAGCAGTTCTTC.

The chain couples TRBV19 to TRBJ2-1, with a possible D match to TRBD2 (5 bases). There are 12 residues in the CDR3. CDR1 is LNHDA and CDR2 is SQIVND in the germline V gene (reference sequence). Trimming removed 5 bases at V and 7 bases at J, with 9 bases between. In DNA, the CDR3 is TGTGCCAGTAGTTCCCGGACTAATGAGCAGTTCTTC. Encoded protein: CASSSRTNEQFF.

The gene calls are TRBV28 and TRBJ2-2, with D possibly being TRBD1 (5 bases). Deletions cut 5 bases from V and 7 bases from J, with 11 bases between. Germline assignment: CDR1 MDHEN and CDR2 SYDVKM. CDR3 length equals 13 residues. As DNA, the CDR3 is TGTGCCAGCAGTCTCCAAGGGGTCGGGGAGCTGTTTTTT. Protein sequence: CASSLQGVGELFF.

J is TRBJ1-2 and V is TRBV27; 8 bases match TRBD1. Unmatched junction bases numbered 12, after V lost 3 bases and J lost 6 bases. The CDR3 consists of 16 residues. Germline values: CDR1 MNHEY, CDR2 SMNVEV (reference sequence). CDR3 in amino acids: CASSFILRTGLNGYTF. The DNA of the CDR3 is TGTGCCAGCAGTTTCATCCTAAGGACAGGGTTGAATGGCTACACCTTC.

V gene TRBV28 combines with J gene TRBJ1-3; 10 bases line up with TRBD1. Trimming took 2 bases from V and 8 from J; bases not matched to a gene: 3. The CDR3 length is 14 residues. Per the germline V gene, CDR1 is MDHEN and CDR2 is SYDVKM. This chain's CDR3 is CASSLTGQGYTIYF. As DNA, the CDR3 is TGTGCCAGCAGTTTAACGGGACAGGGGTACACCATATATTTT. Complete variable domain (other parts from reference TRBV28 and TRBJ1-3): DVKVTQSSRYLVKRTGEKVFLECVQDMDHENMFWYRQDPGLGLRLIYFSYDVKMKEKGDIPEGYSVSREKKERFSLILESASTNQTSMYLCASSLTGQGYTIYFGEGSWLTVV.

J is TRBJ1-2 and V is TRBV5-6; 9 nucleotides line up with TRBD1. Looked up from germline, CDR1 is SGHDT and CDR2 is YYEEEE. V shed 4 bases and J 8 bases; nucleotides not matched to a gene: 9. This CDR3 contains 14 residues. CDR3 coding DNA: TGTGCCAGCAGCCCCGTGGGACAGGGCGGGGGCTACACCTTC. Translated: CASSPVGQGGGYTF.

The chain combines TRBV9 with TRBJ2-7; 8 bases are a match to TRBD2. Trimming took 2 bases from V and 0 from J; bases not matched to a gene: 4. Looked up from germline, CDR1 is SGDLS and CDR2 is YYNGEE. The CDR3 extends over 15 amino acids. The CDR3 bases are TGTGCCAGCAGCGTTACGGGGGGGGACTCCTACGAGCAGTACTTC. Its protein is CASSVTGGDSYEQYF.

This chain uses TRBV7-2 with TRBJ2-2, with D tentatively TRBD1 (6 bases). Trimming pared 5 bases from V and 3 bases from J, leaving 13 bases between. Looked up from germline, CDR1 is SGHTA and CDR2 is FQGNSA. The CDR3 runs 15 residues. CDR3 in amino acids: CASSRTQGYTGELFF. For the CDR3, the DNA is TGTGCCAGCAGCCGGACTCAGGGGTACACCGGGGAGCTGTTTTTT.

V usage is TRBV18 and J usage is TRBJ2-1; 12 positions match TRBD2. The CDR3 runs to 16 residues. Losses at the gene ends were 3 bases for V and 8 bases for J; bases not matched to a gene: 8. Germline V gene lookup returns CDR1 KGHSH and CDR2 LQKENI. The CDR3: CASSPSSLAGGHEQFF. As DNA, the CDR3 is TGTGCCAGCTCACCCTCCAGCCTAGCGGGGGGGCATGAGCAGTTCTTC.

V gene TRBV27 combines with J gene TRBJ2-5; TRBD2 agrees at 8 bases. This CDR3 has 14 amino acids. Trimming at V came to 4 bases and at J to 7 bases, leaving 8 bases not matched to a gene. The germline CDR1 and CDR2 sequences are MNHEY and SMNVEV (reference sequence). The CDR3 loop reads CASSSLAGGGTQYF. DNA for the CDR3: TGTGCCAGCAGTTCGTTGGCGGGGGGAGGGACCCAGTACTTC.

The rearrangement joins TRBV7-2 to TRBJ2-7; 9 bases match TRBD1. Germline CDR1 is SGHTA and CDR2 is FQGNSA. V dropped 1 base and J dropped 2; count of bases not matched to a gene: 9. This CDR3 is 17 amino acids long. CDR3 loop: CASSLGDRDTTAYEQYF. The CDR3 nucleotides read TGTGCCAGCAGCTTAGGGGACAGGGATACCACCGCCTACGAGCAGTACTTC. The variable domain in full, completed from reference TRBV7-2 and TRBJ2-7, reads GAGVSQSPSNKVTEKGKDVELRCDPISGHTALYWYRQSLGQGLEFLIYFQGNSAPDKSGLPSDRFSAERTGGSVSTLTIQRTQQEDSAVYLCASSLGDRDTTAYEQYFGPGTRLTVT.

The sample holds one count of this clone. This chain joins TRBV5-1 and TRBJ1-4, with 8 bases lining up with TRBD1. The CDR3 extends over 13 amino acids. CDR1 and CDR2 from the germline V gene are SGHRS and YFSETQ. Unmatched junction bases numbered 2, after V lost 6 bases and J lost 4 bases. As DNA, the CDR3 is TGCGCCAGCACTGGACAGGGTAATGAAAAACTGTTTTTT. Amino acid sequence: CASTGQGNEKLFF.

The DNA of the CDR3 is TGTGCCAGCACCAAGTGGCTCCGTGGAGATACGCAGTATTTT. Translated, it gives CASTKWLRGDTQYF. The chain has TRBV6-6 and TRBJ2-3; D gene ambiguous. Germline V gives CDR1 MNHNY, CDR2 SVGAGI (reference sequence). The CDR3 covers 14 residues. Trimming took 7 bases from V and 5 from J, leaving 16 bases between them.